These 2 T cell receptor beta chains came from one sample sequenced in a study of response to subunit inactivated influenza vaccine. TCRdb re-analysed the RT-PCR reads in MiXCR, keeping a single row per CDR3 protein. The profile shows 750,000 to 850,000 distinct CDR3 sequences, 15% to 20% of them singletons. Sequences were derived from PBMCs from blood, sampled 4 to 6 days after vaccination. These receptors came from a man aged 45 to 65 who received an inactivated influenza vaccine.

The DNA of the CDR3 is TGCAGCGCCGTCGTGTGGGAGAGGACGTATGGCTACACCTTC. This sequence encodes CSAVVWERTYGYTF. The chain carries TRBV29-1 and TRBJ1-2; D is unclear. CDR1 is SQVTM, CDR2 ANQGSEA, per germline. The CDR3 runs 14 residues. The V end was cut by 7 bases, the J end by 5 bases, with 20 bases between.

The rearrangement joins TRBV20-1 to TRBJ1-1; D unresolved. Per germline, CDR1 DFQATT and CDR2 SNEGSKA (reference sequence). This CDR3 spans 13 amino acids. Trimming left V 6 bases short and J 1 base short, with 12 bases between. CDR3 amino acids: CSATKRANTEAFF. CDR3 DNA: TGCAGTGCCACCAAACGGGCGAACACTGAAGCTTTCTTT.